This TCR beta chain was retrieved from a study of blood T cell repertoires in COVID-19. Study details: Sites in the United States, Italy and Spain provided acute and convalescent COVID-19 samples. PBMCs, B-cell-depleted T cells, or T cells provided the cDNA or gDNA that made up the material.

Original handling: Reference gene primers were amplified, and this amplification served to estimate nucleated cell counts. Sequencing was performed with immunoSEQ multiplex PCR; in TCRdb, only in-frame clones are kept and a portion is missing. Clone size and V and J calls were adopted from that table, with D and trimming inferred from the DNA. The sample has some 190,000 clones; 88% are singletons. The CDR3 contains 17 residues. V was pared by 5 bases and J by 3 bases, with 7 bases of the junction left unmatched. CDR1 and CDR2 from the germline V gene are MNHNY and SVGAGI (reference sequence). This rearrangement joins TRBV6-6 to TRBJ2-2; TRBD2 agrees at 12 bases. The sample comprised peripheral blood. This sequence originates from a human donor in a cohort sampled during active COVID-19. CDR3 sequence (DNA): TGTGCCAGCAGTCTACCGGGACTAGCGGGTGACACCGGGGAGCTGTTTTTT. Amino acid sequence: CASSLPGLAGDTGELFF.